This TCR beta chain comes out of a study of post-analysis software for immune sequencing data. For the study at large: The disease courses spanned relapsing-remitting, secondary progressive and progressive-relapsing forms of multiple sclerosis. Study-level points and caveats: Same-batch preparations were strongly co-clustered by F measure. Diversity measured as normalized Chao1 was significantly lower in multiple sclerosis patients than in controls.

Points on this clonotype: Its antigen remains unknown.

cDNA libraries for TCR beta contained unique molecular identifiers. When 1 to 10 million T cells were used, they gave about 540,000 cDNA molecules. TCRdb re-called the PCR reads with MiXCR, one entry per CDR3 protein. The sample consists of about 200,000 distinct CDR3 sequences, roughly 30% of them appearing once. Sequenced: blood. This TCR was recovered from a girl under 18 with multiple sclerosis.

CDR3 protein: CSAVTSGTQETQYF. The CDR3 coding sequence is TGCAGTGCTGTGACTAGCGGTACTCAAGAGACCCAGTACTTC. The chain is built from TRBV20-1 and TRBJ2-5, with 9 bases lining up with TRBD2. Germline assignment: CDR1 DFQATT and CDR2 SNEGSKA (reference sequence). Trimming at V came to 5 bases and at J to 2 bases, leaving 6 bases not matched to a gene. This CDR3 has 14 residues.